The clone carrying this TCR beta chain turned up a few times. The target antigen is unknown. Germline CDR1 is SGHRS and CDR2 is YFSETQ. V gave up 0 bases and J gave up 5 bases; unmatched junction bases: 2. CDR3 length: 14 amino acids. This entry comes from a study of T-cell memory formation after mild COVID-19. As for the study in general: Clustering of TCRs was largely donor specific.

Study conclusions and caveats: Memory cells collected pre-infection included some clones that later responded, suggesting cross-reactive memory joined. Contracting CD4+ clones lay largely in CM and EM, with CD8+ ones residing in EMRA.

Constant-segment primers served in 5'RACE that generated TCR alpha and TCR beta cDNA libraries bearing sample barcodes and UMIs. TCRdb itself ran the 5' RACE reads through MiXCR, one entry per CDR3 protein. The table lists around 200,000 distinct CDR3 sequences, 20% to 25% of them singletons. The receptor was derived from an adult woman who had mild COVID-19 (a few samples of this study predate the infection). Cell type and time point are not known. The rearrangement links TRBV5-1 to TRBJ1-1, with 9 positions matching TRBD1. Sequencing was performed on PBMCs or a T cell subset sorted from them (not recorded which). For the CDR3, the DNA is TGCGCCAGCAGCTTGGACAGGGGGCTGACTGAAGCTTTCTTT. Its translation is CASSLDRGLTEAFF.